Given below is one T cell receptor (beta chain) in context. This sample is drawn from a study of blood T cell repertoires in COVID-19. Study information: Spain, Italy and the United States supplied samples that represented acute and convalescent COVID-19. Sources were T cells, B-cell-depleted T cells, or PBMCs; the material itself was cDNA or gDNA.

Patients from Seattle were sampled longitudinally, starting during active infection. V was pared by 6 bases and J by 3 bases, with 6 bases of the junction left unmatched. This CDR3 comprises 15 residues. Germline CDR1 KGHSH, CDR2 LQKENI. The method was immunoSEQ multiplex PCR; TCRdb's version includes in-frame clones alone and lacks a portion of them. This table holds 100,000 to 150,000 clones, 90% found once. The TCR sequence derives from a woman in her fifties or sixties with COVID-19, enrolled during active disease. The chain links TRBV18 to TRBJ2-2, with TRBD1 identical over 8 bases. Sequencing was done on a sample of peripheral blood. The CDR3 DNA sequence: TGTGCCAGCTCGCCTTTGGGACAGGACACCGGGGAGCTGTTTTTT. Translated: CASSPLGQDTGELFF.